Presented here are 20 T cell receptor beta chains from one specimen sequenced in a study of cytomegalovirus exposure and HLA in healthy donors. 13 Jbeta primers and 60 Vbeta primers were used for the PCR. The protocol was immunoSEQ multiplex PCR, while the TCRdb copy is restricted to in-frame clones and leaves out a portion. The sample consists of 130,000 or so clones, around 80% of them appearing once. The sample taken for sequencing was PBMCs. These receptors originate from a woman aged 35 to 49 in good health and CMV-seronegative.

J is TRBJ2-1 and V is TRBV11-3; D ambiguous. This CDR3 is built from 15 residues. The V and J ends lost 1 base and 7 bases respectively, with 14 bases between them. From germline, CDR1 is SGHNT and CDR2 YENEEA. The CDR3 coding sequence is TGTGCCAGCAGCTTAGGGTCCCAGGTTGGGAATGAGCAGTTCTTC. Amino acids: CASSLGSQVGNEQFF. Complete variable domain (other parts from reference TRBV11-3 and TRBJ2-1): EAGVVQSPRYKIIEKKQPVAFWCNPISGHNTLYWYLQNLGQGPELLIRYENEEAVDDSQLPKDRFSAERLKGVDSTLKIQPAELGDSAVYLCASSLGSQVGNEQFFGPGTRLTVL.

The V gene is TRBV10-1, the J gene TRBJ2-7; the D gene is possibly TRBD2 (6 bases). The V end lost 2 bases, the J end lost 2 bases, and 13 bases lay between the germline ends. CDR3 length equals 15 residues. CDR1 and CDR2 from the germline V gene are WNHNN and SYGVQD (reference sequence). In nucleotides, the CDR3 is TGCGCCAGCAGTGAGGGCCTCGGGAGAGCCTACGAGCAGTACTTC. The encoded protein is CASSEGLGRAYEQYF.

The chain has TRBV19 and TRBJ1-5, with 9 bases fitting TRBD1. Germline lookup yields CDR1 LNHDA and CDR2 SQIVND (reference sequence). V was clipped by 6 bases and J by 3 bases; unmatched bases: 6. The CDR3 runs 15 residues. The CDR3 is CASRPGTGHNQPQHF. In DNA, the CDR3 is TGTGCCAGTAGACCCGGGACAGGGCACAATCAGCCCCAGCATTTT.

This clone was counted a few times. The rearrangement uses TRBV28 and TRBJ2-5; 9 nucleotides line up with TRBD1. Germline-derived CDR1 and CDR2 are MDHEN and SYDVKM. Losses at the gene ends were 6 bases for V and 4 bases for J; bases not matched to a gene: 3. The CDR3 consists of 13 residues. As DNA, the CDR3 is TGTGCCAGCAGGGGACAGGGACGAGAGACCCAGTACTTC. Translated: CASRGQGRETQYF. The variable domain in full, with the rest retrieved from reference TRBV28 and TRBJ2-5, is DVKVTQSSRYLVKRTGEKVFLECVQDMDHENMFWYRQDPGLGLRLIYFSYDVKMKEKGDIPEGYSVSREKKERFSLILESASTNQTSMYLCASRGQGRETQYFGPGTRLLVL.

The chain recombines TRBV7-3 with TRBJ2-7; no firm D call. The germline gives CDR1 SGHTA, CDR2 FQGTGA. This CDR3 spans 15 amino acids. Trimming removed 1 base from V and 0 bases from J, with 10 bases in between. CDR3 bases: TGTGCCAGCAGCTTAATTTGGTCAGGCTCCTACGAGCAGTACTTC. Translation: CASSLIWSGSYEQYF.

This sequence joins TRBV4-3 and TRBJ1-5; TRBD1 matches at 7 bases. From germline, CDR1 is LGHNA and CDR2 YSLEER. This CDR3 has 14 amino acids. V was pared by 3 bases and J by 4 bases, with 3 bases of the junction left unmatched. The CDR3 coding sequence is TGCGCCAGCAGCCATCGACAGGGAAATCAGCCCCAGCATTTT. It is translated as CASSHRQGNQPQHF.

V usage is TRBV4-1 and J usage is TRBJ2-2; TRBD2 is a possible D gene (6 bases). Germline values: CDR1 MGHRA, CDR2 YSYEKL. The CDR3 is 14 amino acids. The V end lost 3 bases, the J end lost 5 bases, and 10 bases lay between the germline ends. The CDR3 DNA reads TGCGCCAGCAGCCACCTTGGGGGGACCGGGGAGCTGTTTTTT. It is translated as CASSHLGGTGELFF.

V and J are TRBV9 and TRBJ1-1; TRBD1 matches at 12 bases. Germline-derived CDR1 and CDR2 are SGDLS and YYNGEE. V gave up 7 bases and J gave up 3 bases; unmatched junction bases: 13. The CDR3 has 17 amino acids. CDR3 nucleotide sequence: TGTGCCAGCTGGGGGGGGACAGGGGGCTTTCGGGACACTGAAGCTTTCTTT. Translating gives CASWGGTGGFRDTEAFF.

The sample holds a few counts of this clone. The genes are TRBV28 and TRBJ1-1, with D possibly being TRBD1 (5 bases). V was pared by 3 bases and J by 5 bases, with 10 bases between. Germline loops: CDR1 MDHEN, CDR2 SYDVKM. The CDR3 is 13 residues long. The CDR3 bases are TGTGCCAGCAGTTTCACAGGAGGGACTGAAGCTTTCTTT. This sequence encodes CASSFTGGTEAFF.

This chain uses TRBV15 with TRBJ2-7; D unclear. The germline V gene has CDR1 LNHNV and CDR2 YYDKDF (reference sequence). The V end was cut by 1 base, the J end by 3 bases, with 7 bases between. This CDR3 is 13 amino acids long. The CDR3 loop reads CATSRARNYEQYF. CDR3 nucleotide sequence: TGTGCCACCAGCAGAGCCAGAAACTACGAGCAGTACTTC.

The CDR3, as DNA: TGTGCCAGCAGTTCCCGACAGGGATTGGGTACAGATACGCAGTATTTT. This codes for CASSSRQGLGTDTQYF. V is TRBV27 and J is TRBJ2-3; 7 bases line up with TRBD1. Germline V CDR1 and CDR2: MNHEY, SMNVEV (reference sequence). V lost 4 bases, J lost 3 bases, and 10 bases stayed unmatched. This CDR3 has 16 residues.

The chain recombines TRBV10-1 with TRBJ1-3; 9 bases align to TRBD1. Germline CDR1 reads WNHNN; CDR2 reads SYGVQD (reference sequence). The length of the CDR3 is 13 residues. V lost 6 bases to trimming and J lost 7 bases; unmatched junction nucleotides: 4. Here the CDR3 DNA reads TGCGCCAGCAGCGACGGGACAGGGAACACCATATATTTT. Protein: CASSDGTGNTIYF.

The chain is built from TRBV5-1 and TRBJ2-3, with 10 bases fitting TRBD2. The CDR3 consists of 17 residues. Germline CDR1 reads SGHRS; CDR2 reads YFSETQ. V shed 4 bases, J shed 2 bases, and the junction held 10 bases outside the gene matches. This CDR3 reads CASSRGGLAEVTDTQYF. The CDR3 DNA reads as TGCGCCAGCAGCCGGGGTGGACTAGCGGAGGTCACAGATACGCAGTATTTT.

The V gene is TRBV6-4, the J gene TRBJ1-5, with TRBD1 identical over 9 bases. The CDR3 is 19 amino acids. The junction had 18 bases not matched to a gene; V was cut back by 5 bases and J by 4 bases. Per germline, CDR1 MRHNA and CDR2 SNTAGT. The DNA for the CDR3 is TGTGCCAGCAGTTCTCCGGGACAGGGATGCTCCCGGGGGAATCAGCCCCAGCATTTT. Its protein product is CASSSPGQGCSRGNQPQHF.

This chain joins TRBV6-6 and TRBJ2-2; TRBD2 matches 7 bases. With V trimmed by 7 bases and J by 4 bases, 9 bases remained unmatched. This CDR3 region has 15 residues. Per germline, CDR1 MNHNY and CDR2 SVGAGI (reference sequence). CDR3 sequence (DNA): TGTGCCAGCAAGGGAGGGGTCGGAGGCACCGGGGAGCTGTTTTTT. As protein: CASKGGVGGTGELFF.

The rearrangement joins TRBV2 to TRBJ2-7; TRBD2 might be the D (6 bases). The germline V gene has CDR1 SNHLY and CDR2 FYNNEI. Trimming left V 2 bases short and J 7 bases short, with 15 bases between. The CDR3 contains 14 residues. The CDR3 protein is CASSEPPPGGEQYF. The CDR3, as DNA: TGTGCCAGCAGTGAACCTCCACCCGGAGGGGAGCAGTACTTC. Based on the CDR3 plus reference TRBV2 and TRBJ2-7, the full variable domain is EPEVTQTPSHQVTQMGQEVILRCVPISNHLYFYWYRQILGQKVEFLVSFYNNEISEKSEIFDDQFSVERPDGSNFTLKIRSTKLEDSAMYFCASSEPPPGGEQYFGPGTRLTVT.

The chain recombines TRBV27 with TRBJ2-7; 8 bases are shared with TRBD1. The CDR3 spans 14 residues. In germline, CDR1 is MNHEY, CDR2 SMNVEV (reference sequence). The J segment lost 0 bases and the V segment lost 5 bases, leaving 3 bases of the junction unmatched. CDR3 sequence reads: CASSRQGASYEQYF. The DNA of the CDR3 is TGTGCCAGCAGTCGGCAGGGGGCCTCCTACGAGCAGTACTTC.

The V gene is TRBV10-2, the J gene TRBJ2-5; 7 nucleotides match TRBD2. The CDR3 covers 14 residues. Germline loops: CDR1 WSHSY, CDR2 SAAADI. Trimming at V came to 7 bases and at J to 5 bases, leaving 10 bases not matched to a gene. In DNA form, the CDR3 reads TGCGCCAGCAAACCTAGCGGAGGGGTGGAGACCCAGTACTTC. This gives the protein CASKPSGGVETQYF.

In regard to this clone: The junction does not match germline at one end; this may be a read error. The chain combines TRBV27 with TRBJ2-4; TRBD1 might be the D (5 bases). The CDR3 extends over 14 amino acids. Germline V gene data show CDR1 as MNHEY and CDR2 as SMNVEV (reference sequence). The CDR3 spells CAGSLGASGDIQYF. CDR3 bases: TGTGCCGGCAGTTTAGGGGCCTCTGGAGACATTCAGTACTTC.

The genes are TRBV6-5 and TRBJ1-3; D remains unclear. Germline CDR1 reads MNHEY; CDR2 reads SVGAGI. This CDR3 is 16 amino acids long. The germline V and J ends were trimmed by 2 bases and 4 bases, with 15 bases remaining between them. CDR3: CASSYRVPFLGNTIYF. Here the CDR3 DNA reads TGTGCCAGCAGTTACCGCGTCCCTTTTCTGGGAAACACCATATATTTT.